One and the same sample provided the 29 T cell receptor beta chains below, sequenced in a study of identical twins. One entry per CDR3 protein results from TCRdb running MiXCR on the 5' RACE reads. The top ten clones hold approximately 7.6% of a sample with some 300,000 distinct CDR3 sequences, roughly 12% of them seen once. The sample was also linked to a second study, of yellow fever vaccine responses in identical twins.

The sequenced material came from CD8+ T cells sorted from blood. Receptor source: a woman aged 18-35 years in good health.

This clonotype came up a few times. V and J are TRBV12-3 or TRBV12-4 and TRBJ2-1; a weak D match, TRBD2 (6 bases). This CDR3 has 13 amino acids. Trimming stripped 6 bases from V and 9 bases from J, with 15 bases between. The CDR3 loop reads CASSPGTLSEQFF. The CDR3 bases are TGTGCCAGCAGCCCTGGGACTTTAAGTGAGCAGTTCTTC.

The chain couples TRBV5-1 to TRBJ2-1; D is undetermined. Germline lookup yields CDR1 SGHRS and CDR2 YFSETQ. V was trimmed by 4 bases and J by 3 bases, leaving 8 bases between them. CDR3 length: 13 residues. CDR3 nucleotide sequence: TGCGCCAGCAGCGCGAGCCTCTACAATGAGCAGTTCTTC. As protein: CASSASLYNEQFF.

The CDR3 bases are TGTGCCAGCAGCCAAGGGGGAATCGGCGGAGAGACCCAGTACTTC. Amino acid sequence: CASSQGGIGGETQYF. V usage is TRBV3-1 and J usage is TRBJ2-5, with D uncertain. The germline V gene encodes CDR1 LGHDT and CDR2 YNNKEL (reference sequence). CDR3 length equals 15 residues. V lost 1 base and J lost 4, with 13 bases in between.

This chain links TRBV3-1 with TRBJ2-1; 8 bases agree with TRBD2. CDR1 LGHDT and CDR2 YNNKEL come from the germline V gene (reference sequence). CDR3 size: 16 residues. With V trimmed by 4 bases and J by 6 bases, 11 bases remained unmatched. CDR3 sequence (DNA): TGTGCCAGCAGCCCGGGCTCGGGGGGGGACTCCAATGAGCAGTTCTTC. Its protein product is CASSPGSGGDSNEQFF.

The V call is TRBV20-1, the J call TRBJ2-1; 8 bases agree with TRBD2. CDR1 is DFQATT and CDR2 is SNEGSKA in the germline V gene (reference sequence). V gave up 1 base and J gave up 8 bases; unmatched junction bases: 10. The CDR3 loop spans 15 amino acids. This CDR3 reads CSARGPLAGGDEQFF. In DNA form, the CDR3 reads TGCAGTGCTAGAGGTCCCCTAGCGGGTGGCGATGAGCAGTTCTTC.

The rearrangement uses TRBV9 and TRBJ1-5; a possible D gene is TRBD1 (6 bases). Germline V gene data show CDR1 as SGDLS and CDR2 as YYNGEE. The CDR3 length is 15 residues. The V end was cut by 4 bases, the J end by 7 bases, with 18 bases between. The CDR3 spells CASSPDTGMGQPQHF. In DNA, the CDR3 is TGTGCCAGCAGCCCCGACACAGGGATGGGGCAGCCCCAGCATTTT.

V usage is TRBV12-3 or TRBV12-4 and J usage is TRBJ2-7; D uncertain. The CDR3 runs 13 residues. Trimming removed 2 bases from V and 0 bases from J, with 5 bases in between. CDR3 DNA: TGTGCCAGCAGTTTAAAGAGCTCCTACGAGCAGTACTTC. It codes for CASSLKSSYEQYF.

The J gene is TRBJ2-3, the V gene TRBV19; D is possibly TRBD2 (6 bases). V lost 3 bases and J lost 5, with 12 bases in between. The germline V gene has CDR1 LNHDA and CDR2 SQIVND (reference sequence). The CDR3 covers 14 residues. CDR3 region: CASSIGGSGDTQYF. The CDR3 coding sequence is TGTGCCAGTAGTATTGGAGGGAGTGGAGATACGCAGTATTTT.

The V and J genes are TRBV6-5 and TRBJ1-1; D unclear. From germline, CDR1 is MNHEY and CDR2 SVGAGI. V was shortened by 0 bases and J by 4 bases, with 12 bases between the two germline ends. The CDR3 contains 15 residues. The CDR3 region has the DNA TGTGCCAGCAGTTACTCCCAAAACATCGGCACTGAAGCTTTCTTT. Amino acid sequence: CASSYSQNIGTEAFF.

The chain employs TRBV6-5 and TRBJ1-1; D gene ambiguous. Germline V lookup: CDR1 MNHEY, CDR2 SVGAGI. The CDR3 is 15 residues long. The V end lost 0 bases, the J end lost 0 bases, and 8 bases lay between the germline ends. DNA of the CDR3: TGTGCCAGCAGTTACTCCCCGATATTGAACACTGAAGCTTTCTTT. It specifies CASSYSPILNTEAFF.

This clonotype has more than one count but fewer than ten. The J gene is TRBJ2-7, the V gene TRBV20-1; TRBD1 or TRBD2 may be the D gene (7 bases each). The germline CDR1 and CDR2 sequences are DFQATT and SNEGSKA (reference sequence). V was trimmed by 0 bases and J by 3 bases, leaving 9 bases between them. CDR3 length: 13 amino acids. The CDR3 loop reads CSARDRGGYEQYF. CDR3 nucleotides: TGCAGTGCTAGAGACAGGGGGGGCTACGAGCAGTACTTC.

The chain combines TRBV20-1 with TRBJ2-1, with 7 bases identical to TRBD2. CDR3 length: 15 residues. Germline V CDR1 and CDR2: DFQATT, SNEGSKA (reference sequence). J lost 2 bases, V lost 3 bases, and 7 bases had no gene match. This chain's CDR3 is CSASQAGSTYNEQFF. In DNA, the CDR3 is TGCAGTGCTAGCCAAGCGGGGAGCACCTACAATGAGCAGTTCTTC.

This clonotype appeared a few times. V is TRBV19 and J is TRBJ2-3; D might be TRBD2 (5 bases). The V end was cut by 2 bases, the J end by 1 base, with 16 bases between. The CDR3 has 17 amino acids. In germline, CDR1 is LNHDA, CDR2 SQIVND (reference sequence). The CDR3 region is CASSITPSSSRTDTQYF. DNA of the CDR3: TGTGCCAGTAGTATAACGCCGAGTTCTAGCCGCACAGATACGCAGTATTTT.

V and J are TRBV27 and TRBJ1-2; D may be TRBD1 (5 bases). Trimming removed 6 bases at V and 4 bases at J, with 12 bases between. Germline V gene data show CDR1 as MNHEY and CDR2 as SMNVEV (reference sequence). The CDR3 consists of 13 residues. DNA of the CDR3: TGTGCCAGCAGCCCAGGGTATGCCTATGGCTACACCTTC. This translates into CASSPGYAYGYTF.

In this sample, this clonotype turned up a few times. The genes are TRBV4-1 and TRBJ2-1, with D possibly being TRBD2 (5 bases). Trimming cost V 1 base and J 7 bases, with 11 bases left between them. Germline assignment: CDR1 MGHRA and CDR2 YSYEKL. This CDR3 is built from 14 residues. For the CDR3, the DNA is TGCGCCAGCAGCCAAGGGGAGACTTGGAATGAGCAGTTCTTC. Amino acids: CASSQGETWNEQFF.

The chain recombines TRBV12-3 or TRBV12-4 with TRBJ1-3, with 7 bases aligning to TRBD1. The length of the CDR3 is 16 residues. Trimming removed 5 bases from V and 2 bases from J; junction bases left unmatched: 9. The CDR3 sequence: CASSPNRGVTGNTIYF. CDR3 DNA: TGTGCCAGCAGTCCGAACAGGGGCGTCACTGGAAACACCATATATTTT.

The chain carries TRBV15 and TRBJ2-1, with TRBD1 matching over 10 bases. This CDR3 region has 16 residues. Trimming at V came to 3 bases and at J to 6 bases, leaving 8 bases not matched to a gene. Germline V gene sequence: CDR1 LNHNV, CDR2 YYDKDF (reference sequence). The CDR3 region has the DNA TGTGCCACCAGCAGGTACCGGGACAGGGGCTTCAATGAGCAGTTCTTC. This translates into CATSRYRDRGFNEQFF.

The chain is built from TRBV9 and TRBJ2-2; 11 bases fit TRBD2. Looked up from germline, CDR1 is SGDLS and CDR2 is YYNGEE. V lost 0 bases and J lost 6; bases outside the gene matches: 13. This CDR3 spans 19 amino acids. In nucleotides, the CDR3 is TGTGCCAGCAGCGTAGTAGCGGGAGGGCCCATGAGAAGTCCCGGGGAGCTGTTTTTT. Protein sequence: CASSVVAGGPMRSPGELFF.

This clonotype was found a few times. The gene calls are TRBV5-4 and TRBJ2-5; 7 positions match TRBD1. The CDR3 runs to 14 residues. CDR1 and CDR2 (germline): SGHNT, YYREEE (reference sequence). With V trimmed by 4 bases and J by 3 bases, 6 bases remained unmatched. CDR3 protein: CASSPGTDEETQYF. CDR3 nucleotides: TGTGCCAGCAGCCCCGGGACAGACGAAGAGACCCAGTACTTC.

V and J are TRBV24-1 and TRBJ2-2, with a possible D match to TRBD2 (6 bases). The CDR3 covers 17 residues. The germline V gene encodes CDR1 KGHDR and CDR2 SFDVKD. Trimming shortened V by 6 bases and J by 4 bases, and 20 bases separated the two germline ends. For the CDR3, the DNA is TGTGCCACCAGTCCGATGGGGCGGGACCATGGCACCGGGGAGCTGTTTTTT. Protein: CATSPMGRDHGTGELFF.

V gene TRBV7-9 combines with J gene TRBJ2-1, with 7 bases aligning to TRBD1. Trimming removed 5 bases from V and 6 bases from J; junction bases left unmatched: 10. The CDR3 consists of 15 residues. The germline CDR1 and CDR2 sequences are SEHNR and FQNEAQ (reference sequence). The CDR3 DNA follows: TGTGCCAGCAGCCATACAGGGGCAACCTTCAATGAGCAGTTCTTC. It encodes CASSHTGATFNEQFF.

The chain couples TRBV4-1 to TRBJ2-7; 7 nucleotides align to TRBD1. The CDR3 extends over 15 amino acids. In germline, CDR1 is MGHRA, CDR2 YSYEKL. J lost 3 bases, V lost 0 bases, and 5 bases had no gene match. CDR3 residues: CASSQDPGQSYEQYV. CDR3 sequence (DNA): TGCGCCAGCAGCCAAGACCCGGGACAGAGCTACGAGCAGTACGTC.

The CDR3 DNA is TGTGCCAGCAGTGCCGGACTAGCGGGGGGCCCCACAGATACGCAGTATTTT. Amino acid sequence: CASSAGLAGGPTDTQYF. The gene calls are TRBV27 and TRBJ2-3, with 14 positions matching TRBD2. Germline assignment: CDR1 MNHEY and CDR2 SMNVEV (reference sequence). Unmatched junction bases numbered 6, after V lost 5 bases and J lost 2 bases. The CDR3 loop spans 17 amino acids.

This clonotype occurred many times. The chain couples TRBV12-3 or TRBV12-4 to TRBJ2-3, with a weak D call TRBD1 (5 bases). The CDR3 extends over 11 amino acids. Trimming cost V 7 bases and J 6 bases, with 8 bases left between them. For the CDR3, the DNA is TGTGCCAGCACCCAGGGCGATACGCAGTATTTT. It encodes CASTQGDTQYF.

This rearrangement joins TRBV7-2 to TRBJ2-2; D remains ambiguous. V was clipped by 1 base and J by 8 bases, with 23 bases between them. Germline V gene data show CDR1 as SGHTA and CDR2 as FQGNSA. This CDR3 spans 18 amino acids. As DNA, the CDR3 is TGTGCCAGCAGCTTAGGGCGGAGCATCCGAGGTGTGATGGGGGAGCTGTTTTTT. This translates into CASSLGRSIRGVMGELFF. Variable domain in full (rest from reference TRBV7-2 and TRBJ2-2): GAGVSQSPSNKVTEKGKDVELRCDPISGHTALYWYRQSLGQGLEFLIYFQGNSAPDKSGLPSDRFSAERTGGSVSTLTIQRTQQEDSAVYLCASSLGRSIRGVMGELFFGEGSRLTVL.

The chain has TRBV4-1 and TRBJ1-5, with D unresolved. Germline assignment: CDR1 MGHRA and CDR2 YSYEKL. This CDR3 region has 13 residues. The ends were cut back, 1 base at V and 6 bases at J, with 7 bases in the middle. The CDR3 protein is CASSQALGQPQHF. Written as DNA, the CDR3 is TGCGCCAGCAGCCAAGCTTTAGGTCAGCCCCAGCATTTT.

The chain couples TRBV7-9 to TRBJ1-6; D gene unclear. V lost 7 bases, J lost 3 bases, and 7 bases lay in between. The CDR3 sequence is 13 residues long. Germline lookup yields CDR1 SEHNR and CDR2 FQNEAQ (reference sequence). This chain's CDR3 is CASIRDYNSPLHF. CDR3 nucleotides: TGTGCCAGCATCCGGGACTATAATTCACCCCTCCACTTT.

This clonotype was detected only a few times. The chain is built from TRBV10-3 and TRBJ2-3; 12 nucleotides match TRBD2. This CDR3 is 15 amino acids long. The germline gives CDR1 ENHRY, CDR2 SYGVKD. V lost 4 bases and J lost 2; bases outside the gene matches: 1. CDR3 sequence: CAISGTSGVTDTQYF. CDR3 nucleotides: TGTGCCATCAGTGGGACTAGCGGGGTCACAGATACGCAGTATTTT.

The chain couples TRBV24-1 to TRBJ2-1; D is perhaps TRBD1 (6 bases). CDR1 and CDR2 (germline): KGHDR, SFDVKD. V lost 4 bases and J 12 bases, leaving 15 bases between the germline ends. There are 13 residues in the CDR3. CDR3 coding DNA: TGTGCCACCAGTGAGAAACAGGGATTTGCGCAGTTCTTC. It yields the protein CATSEKQGFAQFF.